The 10 T cell receptor beta chains below were found in one sample sequenced in a study of T cell changes during pregnancy in multiple sclerosis. Repertoires were generated with immunoSEQ multiplex PCR, while TCRdb's copy carries only in-frame clones and drops some. The table has under 50,000 clones, roughly 90% seen once. Source: CD4+ T cells from peripheral blood mononuclear cells, taken in the first trimester of pregnancy. The receptor source for this set is a female donor with multiple sclerosis, enrolled in a pregnancy study.

V gene TRBV7-2 combines with J gene TRBJ2-7, with TRBD2 matching over 10 bases. J was trimmed by 7 bases and V by 5 bases; bases with no gene match: 14. CDR3 length equals 16 residues. Germline V gene lookup returns CDR1 SGHTA and CDR2 FQGNSA. CDR3 in amino acids: CASSHGASGRLGEQYF. CDR3 sequence (DNA): TGTGCCAGCAGCCACGGGGCTAGCGGGAGACTGGGGGAGCAGTACTTC.

The genes are TRBV7-2 and TRBJ2-3, with 12 bases aligning to TRBD2. CDR1 SGHTA and CDR2 FQGNSA come from the germline V gene. This CDR3 is built from 17 residues. V shed 3 bases and J 4 bases; nucleotides not matched to a gene: 8. In nucleotides, the CDR3 is TGTGCCAGCAGCTTCCTTACTAGCGGGGGGAGGGCAGATACGCAGTATTTT. This encodes CASSFLTSGGRADTQYF.

This chain links TRBV13 with TRBJ2-7, with TRBD2 matching over 12 bases. This CDR3 comprises 14 residues. V was clipped by 5 bases and J by 5 bases; unmatched bases: 4. Germline V gives CDR1 PRHDT, CDR2 FYEKMQ (reference sequence). The CDR3 coding sequence is TGTGCCAGCAGCCCCCGACTAGCGGGAGACGAGCAGTACTTC. It encodes CASSPRLAGDEQYF.

The V and J genes are TRBV28 and TRBJ1-2, with D hard to call. The CDR3 is made up of 13 amino acids. Germline lookup yields CDR1 MDHEN and CDR2 SYDVKM. Trimming left V 8 bases short and J 5 bases short, with 15 bases between. Written as DNA, the CDR3 is TGTGCCAGCGTGGCCCGAATACCATATGGCTACACCTTC. Encoded protein: CASVARIPYGYTF.

This chain links TRBV28 with TRBJ2-2, with TRBD2 matching over 12 bases. CDR3 size: 21 residues. Germline-derived CDR1 and CDR2 are MDHEN and SYDVKM. V lost 4 bases and J lost 3; bases outside the gene matches: 18. CDR3 loop: CASSSYQFMLAGGPHTGELFF. The CDR3 coding sequence is TGTGCCAGCAGTTCTTACCAGTTCATGCTAGCGGGAGGGCCTCACACCGGGGAGCTGTTTTTT.

V and J are TRBV6-5 and TRBJ1-1, with D possibly matching TRBD1 (6 bases). Between the trimmed V and J ends, which lost 6 bases and 0 bases, there was a span of 8 bases. In germline, CDR1 is MNHEY, CDR2 SVGAGI. The CDR3 totals 13 residues. The CDR3 DNA follows: TGTGCCAGCAGCAGGGGCGTGAACACTGAAGCTTTCTTT. As protein: CASSRGVNTEAFF.

The CDR3 nucleotides are TGTGCCAGCAGCCAAGATCCGGGACAGGGTGGTAATCAGCCCCAGCATTTT. It translates to CASSQDPGQGGNQPQHF. The rearrangement uses TRBV4-2 and TRBJ1-5, with 9 bases matching TRBD1. This CDR3 has 17 amino acids. Trimming cost V 0 bases and J 4 bases; bases outside gene matches: 7. Germline CDR1 reads LGHNA; CDR2 reads YNFKEQ.

This clone showed up just once. The chain has TRBV5-4 and TRBJ2-7, with D perhaps TRBD1 (7 bases). V was clipped by 0 bases and J by 2 bases, with 12 bases between them. Looked up from germline, CDR1 is SGHNT and CDR2 is YYREEE (reference sequence). CDR3 length: 15 amino acids. The CDR3 sequence: CASSLGSGGPYEQYF. The DNA for the CDR3 is TGTGCCAGCAGCTTGGGGTCAGGGGGGCCCTACGAGCAGTACTTC.

This clone showed up just once. The chain recombines TRBV25-1 with TRBJ1-5; 7 bases are a match to TRBD1. The CDR3 sequence is 15 residues long. Per germline, CDR1 MGHDK and CDR2 SYGVNS. Trimming at V came to 1 base and at J to 5 bases, leaving 5 bases not matched to a gene. In DNA form, the CDR3 reads TGTGCCAGCAGTGAATCGGACAGGACCGATCAGCCCCAGCATTTT. Protein: CASSESDRTDQPQHF.

The chain recombines TRBV28 with TRBJ1-5; the match to TRBD1 covers 8 bases. The CDR3 runs 16 residues. Germline V CDR1 and CDR2: MDHEN, SYDVKM. J lost 0 bases, V lost 7 bases, and 8 bases had no gene match. CDR3 amino acids: CASTQGGLYSNQPQHF. The CDR3 DNA reads TGTGCCAGCACACAGGGGGGTCTCTATAGCAATCAGCCCCAGCATTTT. The full variable domain, in which reference TRBV28 and TRBJ1-5 provide the parts outside the CDR3, is DVKVTQSSRYLVKRTGEKVFLECVQDMDHENMFWYRQDPGLGLRLIYFSYDVKMKEKGDIPEGYSVSREKKERFSLILESASTNQTSMYLCASTQGGLYSNQPQHFGDGTRLSIL.